This TCR beta chain was recovered during a study of T cell changes during pregnancy in multiple sclerosis. The V and J ends lost 3 bases and 1 base, in that order; junction bases with no gene match: 10. The CDR3 is 17 residues long. CDR1 and CDR2 from the germline V gene are SGDLS and YYNGEE. Only in-frame clones appear in the TCRdb table, and some are missing; sequencing was by immunoSEQ multiplex PCR. The table shows some 41,000 clones, with 80% to 95% occurring only once. The specimen was CD8+ T cells from peripheral blood mononuclear cells, collected in the first trimester of pregnancy. The chain combines TRBV9 with TRBJ1-2, with 9 positions matching TRBD1. This sequence originates from a female donor with multiple sclerosis, enrolled in a pregnancy study. Written as DNA, the CDR3 is TGTGCCAGCAGCGGAGGGACAGGGTTTCAAAGTAACTATGGCTACACCTTC. Translation gives CASSGGTGFQSNYGYTF.